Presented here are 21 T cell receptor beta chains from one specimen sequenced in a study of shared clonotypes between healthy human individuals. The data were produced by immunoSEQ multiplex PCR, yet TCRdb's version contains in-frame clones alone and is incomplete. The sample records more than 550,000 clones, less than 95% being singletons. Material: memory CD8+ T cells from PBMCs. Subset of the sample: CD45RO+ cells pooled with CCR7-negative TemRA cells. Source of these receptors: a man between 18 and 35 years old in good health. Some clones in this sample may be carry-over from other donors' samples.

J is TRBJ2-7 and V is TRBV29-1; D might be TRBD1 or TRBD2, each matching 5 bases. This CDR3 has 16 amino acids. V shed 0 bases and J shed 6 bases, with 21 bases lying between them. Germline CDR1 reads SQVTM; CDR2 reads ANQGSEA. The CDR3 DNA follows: TGCAGCGTTGAAGAACCTCGGGGCCCCATTCGGGGCGAGCAGTACTTC. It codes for CSVEEPRGPIRGEQYF.

Here the CDR3 reads CASSGTGADRQPQHF. The CDR3 DNA reads TGTGCCAGCAGTGGGACAGGGGCTGATCGTCAGCCCCAGCATTTT. V and J are TRBV6-5 and TRBJ1-5; 10 bases are a match to TRBD1. Germline lookup yields CDR1 MNHEY and CDR2 SVGAGI. The CDR3 consists of 15 residues. Trimming removed 5 bases from V and 6 bases from J; junction bases left unmatched: 7.

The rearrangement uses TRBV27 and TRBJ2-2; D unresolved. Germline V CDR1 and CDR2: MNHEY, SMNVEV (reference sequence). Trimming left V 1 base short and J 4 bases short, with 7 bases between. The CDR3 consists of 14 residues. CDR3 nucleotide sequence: TGTGCCAGCAGTTTATTGTCGGGCACCGGGGAGCTGTTTTTT. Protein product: CASSLLSGTGELFF.

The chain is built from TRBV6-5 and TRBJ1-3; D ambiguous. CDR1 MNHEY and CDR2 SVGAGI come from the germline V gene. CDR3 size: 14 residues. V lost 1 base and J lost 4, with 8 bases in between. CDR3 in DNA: TGTGCCAGCAGTTACTTCGGGAGAGGAAACACCATATATTTT. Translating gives CASSYFGRGNTIYF.

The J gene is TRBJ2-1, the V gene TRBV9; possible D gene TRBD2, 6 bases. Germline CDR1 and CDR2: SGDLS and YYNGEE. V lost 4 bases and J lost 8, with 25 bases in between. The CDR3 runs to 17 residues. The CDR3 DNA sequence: TGTGCCAGCAGCCCCCCCCAGGTGAGCGGGTGGGGCGATGAGCAGTTCTTC. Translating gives CASSPPQVSGWGDEQFF.

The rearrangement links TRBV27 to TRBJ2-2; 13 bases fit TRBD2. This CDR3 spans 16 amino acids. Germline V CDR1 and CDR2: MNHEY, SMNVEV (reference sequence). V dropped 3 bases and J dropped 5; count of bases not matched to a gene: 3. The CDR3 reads CASSFQLAGGTGELFF. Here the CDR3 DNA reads TGTGCCAGCAGTTTCCAACTAGCGGGAGGGACCGGGGAGCTGTTTTTT.

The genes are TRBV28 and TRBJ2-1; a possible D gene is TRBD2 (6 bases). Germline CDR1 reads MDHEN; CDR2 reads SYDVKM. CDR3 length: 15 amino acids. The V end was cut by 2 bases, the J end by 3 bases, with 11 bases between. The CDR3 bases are TGTGCCAGCAGTTTACTCGAGGGAGGCTACAATGAGCAGTTCTTC. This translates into CASSLLEGGYNEQFF.

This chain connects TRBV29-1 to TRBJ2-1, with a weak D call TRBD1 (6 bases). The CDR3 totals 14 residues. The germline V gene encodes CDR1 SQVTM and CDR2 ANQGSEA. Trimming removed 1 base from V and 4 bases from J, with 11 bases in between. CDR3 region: CSVEGQGKYNEQFF. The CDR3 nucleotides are TGCAGCGTTGAAGGTCAGGGGAAGTACAATGAGCAGTTCTTC.

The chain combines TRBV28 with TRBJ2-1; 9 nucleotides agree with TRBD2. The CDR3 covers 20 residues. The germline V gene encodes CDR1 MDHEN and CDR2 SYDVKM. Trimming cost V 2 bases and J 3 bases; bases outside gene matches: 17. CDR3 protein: CASSLPLAGHALTIYNEQFF. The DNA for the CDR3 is TGTGCCAGCAGTTTACCCCTAGCGGGACACGCCCTCACGATCTACAATGAGCAGTTCTTC.

In DNA form, the CDR3 reads TGTGCCACCAGCAGAGATTTGCTAGCGGGAGGGCCGAGACAAGAGACCCAGTACTTC. This encodes CATSRDLLAGGPRQETQYF. The chain recombines TRBV15 with TRBJ2-5; 12 bases line up with TRBD2. CDR1 LNHNV and CDR2 YYDKDF come from the germline V gene (reference sequence). The CDR3 is 19 residues long. V was clipped by 0 bases and J by 2 bases; unmatched bases: 10.

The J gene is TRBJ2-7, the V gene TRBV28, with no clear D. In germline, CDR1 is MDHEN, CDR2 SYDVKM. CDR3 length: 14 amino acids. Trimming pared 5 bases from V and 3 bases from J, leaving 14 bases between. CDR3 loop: CASSNGRQIYEQYF. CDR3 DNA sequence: TGTGCCAGCAGTAATGGTCGTCAGATCTACGAGCAGTACTTC.

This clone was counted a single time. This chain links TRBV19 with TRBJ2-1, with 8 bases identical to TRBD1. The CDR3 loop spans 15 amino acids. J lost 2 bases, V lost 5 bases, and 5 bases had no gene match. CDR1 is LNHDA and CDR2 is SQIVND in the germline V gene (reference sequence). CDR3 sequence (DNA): TGTGCCAGTAGTGTCACAGGGGGAACCTACAATGAGCAGTTCTTC. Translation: CASSVTGGTYNEQFF.

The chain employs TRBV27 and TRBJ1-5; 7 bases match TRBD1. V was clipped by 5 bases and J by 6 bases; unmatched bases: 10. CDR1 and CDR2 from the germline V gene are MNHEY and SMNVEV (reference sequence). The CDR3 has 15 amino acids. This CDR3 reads CASSSEGGLGQPQHF. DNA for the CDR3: TGTGCCAGCAGTAGTGAAGGGGGCCTCGGTCAGCCCCAGCATTTT.

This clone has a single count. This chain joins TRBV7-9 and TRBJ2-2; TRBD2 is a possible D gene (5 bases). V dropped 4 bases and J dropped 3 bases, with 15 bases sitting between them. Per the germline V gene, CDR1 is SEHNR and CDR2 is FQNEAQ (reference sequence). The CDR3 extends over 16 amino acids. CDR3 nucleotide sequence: TGTGCCAGCAGCTCACGGGAAGGGAGAGACACCGGGGAGCTGTTTTTT. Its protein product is CASSSREGRDTGELFF.

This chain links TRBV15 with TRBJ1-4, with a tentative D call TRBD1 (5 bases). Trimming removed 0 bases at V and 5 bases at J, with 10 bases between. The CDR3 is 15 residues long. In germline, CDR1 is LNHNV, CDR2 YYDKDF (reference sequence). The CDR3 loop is CATSRDGGGNEKLFF. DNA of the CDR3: TGTGCCACCAGCAGAGATGGGGGGGGGAATGAAAAACTGTTTTTT.

The CDR3 spells CASSMTSEGSGNTIYF. CDR3 DNA: TGTGCCAGTAGTATGACGTCTGAGGGCTCCGGAAACACCATATATTTT. The chain is built from TRBV19 and TRBJ1-3; D gene uncertain. The ends were cut back, 3 bases at V and 4 bases at J, with 16 bases in the middle. Germline CDR1 and CDR2: LNHDA and SQIVND (reference sequence). The CDR3 is 16 residues long.

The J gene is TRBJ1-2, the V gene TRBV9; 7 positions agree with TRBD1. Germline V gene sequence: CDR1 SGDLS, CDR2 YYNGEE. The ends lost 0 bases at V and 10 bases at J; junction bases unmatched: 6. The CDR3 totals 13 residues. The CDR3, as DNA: TGTGCCAGCAGCGTAGGAGGGACAGCGACCTACACCTTC. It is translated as CASSVGGTATYTF. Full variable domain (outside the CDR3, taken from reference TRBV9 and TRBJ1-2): DSGVTQTPKHLITATGQRVTLRCSPRSGDLSVYWYQQSLDQGLQFLIQYYNGEERAKGNILERFSAQQFPDLHSELNLSSLELGDSALYFCASSVGGTATYTFGSGTRLTVV.

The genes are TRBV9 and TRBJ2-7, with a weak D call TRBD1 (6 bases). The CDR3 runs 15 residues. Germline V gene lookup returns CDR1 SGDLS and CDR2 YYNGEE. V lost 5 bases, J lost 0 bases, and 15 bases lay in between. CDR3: CASSKARDNSYEQYF. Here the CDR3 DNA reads TGTGCCAGCAGTAAGGCCAGGGACAACTCCTACGAGCAGTACTTC.

CDR3 in DNA: TGTGCCAGCAGCCTGCCTTCGGGCGAGCAGTACTTC. Translating gives CASSLPSGEQYF. The chain uses TRBV11-2 and TRBJ2-7; D not certain. The CDR3 runs to 12 residues. Germline CDR1 SGHAT, CDR2 FQNNGV. V lost 5 bases, J lost 6 bases, and 11 bases lay in between.

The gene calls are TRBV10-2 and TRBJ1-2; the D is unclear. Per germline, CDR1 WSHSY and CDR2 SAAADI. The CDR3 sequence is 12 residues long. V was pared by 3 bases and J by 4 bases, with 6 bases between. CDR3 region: CASSDSLYGYTF. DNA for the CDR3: TGCGCCAGCAGTGACTCCCTCTATGGCTACACCTTC.

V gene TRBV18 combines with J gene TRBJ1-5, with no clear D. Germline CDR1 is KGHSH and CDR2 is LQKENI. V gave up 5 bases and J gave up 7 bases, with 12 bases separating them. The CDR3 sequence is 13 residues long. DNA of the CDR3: TGTGCCAGCTCAGCAACAGAGGCCCAGCCCCAGCATTTT. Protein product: CASSATEAQPQHF.